Shown below are 17 T cell receptor beta chains from a single sample sequenced in a study of OX40 agonist ivuxolimab in advanced cancers. Receptor amplification or capture employed the immunoSEQ multiplex PCR assay. TCRdb took this table from immuneACCESS and kept in-frame rearrangements with V and J called. Such tables lack part of the clones; where checked against another copy, unresolved V genes explain under half of the gap, and the rest is unexplained. The sample table holds about 100,000 clones, of which around nine tenths were seen once. Approximately 0.16% of the sample belongs to the ten largest clones. This material consisted of CD4+ or CD8+ T cells sorted from blood, taken in a trial of the OX40 agonist ivuxolimab. The receptors derive from an adult with an advanced solid tumor such as melanoma, head and neck, liver or kidney cancer.

The rearrangement uses TRBV28 and TRBJ1-4; D gene ambiguous. The ends were cut back, 6 bases at V and 6 bases at J, with 11 bases in the middle. The CDR3 totals 13 residues. Germline V gene sequence: CDR1 MDHEN, CDR2 SYDVKM. For the CDR3, the DNA is TGTGCCAGCAGCCACGGCGGGGATGAAAAACTGTTTTTT. Translating it yields CASSHGGDEKLFF.

This chain joins TRBV6-1 and TRBJ2-7; tentative D call: TRBD1 (6 bases). The V end lost 6 bases, the J end lost 5 bases, and 11 bases lay between the germline ends. This CDR3 is built from 12 residues. Germline V gene lookup returns CDR1 MNHNS and CDR2 SASEGT. CDR3 coding DNA: TGTGCCAGCAGGGCTGGACAGCACGAGCAGTACTTC. Amino acid sequence: CASRAGQHEQYF.

This chain joins TRBV23-1 and TRBJ1-5; 9 nucleotides agree with TRBD1. TRBV23-1 counts as an open reading frame of uncertain function. The CDR3 is made up of 16 amino acids. Losses at the gene ends were 3 bases for V and 7 bases for J; bases not matched to a gene: 10. In nucleotides, the CDR3 is TGCGCCAGCAGTCATTGTAACAGGGGGCAACACCAGCCCCAGCATTTT. Residues: CASSHCNRGQHQPQHF.

The rearrangement joins TRBV10-2 to TRBJ1-5; 10 bases are a match to TRBD1. In germline, CDR1 is WSHSY, CDR2 SAAADI. The trim removed 6 bases at V and 7 bases at J, leaving 9 bases unmatched. This CDR3 has 15 amino acids. The CDR3 nucleotides read TGCGCCAGCAGCCACCGACAGGGGGCGAGACAGCCCCAGCATTTT. The encoded protein is CASSHRQGARQPQHF.

V and J are TRBV7-2 and TRBJ1-5; tentative D call: TRBD1 (5 bases). The CDR3 sequence is 15 residues long. Trimming cost V 4 bases and J 6 bases, with 16 bases left between them. Germline-derived CDR1 and CDR2 are SGHTA and FQGNSA. For the CDR3, the DNA is TGTGCCAGCAGCTCCAGCGGTAGGGGCCTTCAGCCCCAGCATTTT. It yields the protein CASSSSGRGLQPQHF.

The V and J genes are TRBV6-5 and TRBJ1-5; unclear D gene. Looked up from germline, CDR1 is MNHEY and CDR2 is SVGAGI. CDR3 length: 14 residues. The V end was cut by 5 bases, the J end by 9 bases, with 17 bases between. DNA for the CDR3: TGTGCCAGCAGTGAGAATGACGGCTGGTCGCCCCAGCATTTT. Protein sequence: CASSENDGWSPQHF.

The chain joins TRBV2 to TRBJ1-2; TRBD1 aligns across 7 bases. Trimming cost V 6 bases and J 5 bases; bases outside gene matches: 6. The CDR3 extends over 13 amino acids. Per the germline V gene, CDR1 is SNHLY and CDR2 is FYNNEI. CDR3 nucleotide sequence: TGTGCCAGCAGGACGGGACAGAAGTATGGCTACACCTTC. It is translated as CASRTGQKYGYTF.

This clone was recorded only once. The rearrangement uses TRBV5-1 and TRBJ2-7; D call uncertain. CDR1 and CDR2 from the germline V gene are SGHRS and YFSETQ. The CDR3 is 14 amino acids. V lost 6 bases to trimming and J lost 5 bases, with 18 bases between them. Written as DNA, the CDR3 is TGCGCCAGCACTACCCAGCCAGGCAGGAACGAGCAGTACTTC. This codes for CASTTQPGRNEQYF.

The J gene is TRBJ2-1, the V gene TRBV5-1, with D perhaps being TRBD1 or TRBD2 (5 bases each). Germline V gene lookup returns CDR1 SGHRS and CDR2 YFSETQ. V was clipped by 0 bases and J by 0 bases, with 13 bases between them. The CDR3 loop spans 17 amino acids. The CDR3, as DNA: TGCGCCAGCAGCTTGGTTCTGGGACCAAGCTCCTACAATGAGCAGTTCTTC. As protein: CASSLVLGPSSYNEQFF.

This chain uses TRBV5-1 with TRBJ2-5, with D perhaps TRBD1 or TRBD2 (6 bases each). The CDR3 is made up of 13 amino acids. V lost 6 bases, J lost 1 base, and 10 bases lay in between. Per the germline V gene, CDR1 is SGHRS and CDR2 is YFSETQ. CDR3: CASKRGVQETQYF. The CDR3 nucleotides read TGCGCCAGCAAAAGGGGGGTCCAAGAGACCCAGTACTTC. Together with reference TRBV5-1 and TRBJ2-5, the CDR3 gives the full variable domain: KAGVTQTPRYLIKTRGQQVTLSCSPISGHRSVSWYQQTPGQGLQFLFEYFSETQRNKGNFPGRFSGRQFSNSRSEMNVSTLELGDSALYLCASKRGVQETQYFGPGTRLLVL.

This chain connects TRBV5-1 to TRBJ1-1; D is possibly TRBD1 (6 bases). This CDR3 region has 14 residues. V lost 7 bases and J lost 2, with 15 bases in between. The germline V gene encodes CDR1 SGHRS and CDR2 YFSETQ. In nucleotides, the CDR3 is TGCGCCAGCTCCAATGCGGGGGGCAACACTGAAGCTTTCTTT. As protein: CASSNAGGNTEAFF.

V and J are TRBV30 and TRBJ1-1; D is possibly TRBD1 (5 bases). Per germline, CDR1 GTSNPN and CDR2 SVGIG (reference sequence). This CDR3 region has 16 residues. V lost 1 base to trimming and J lost 2 bases, with 17 bases between them. The CDR3 reads CAWSGGGHRTNTEAFF. CDR3 nucleotides: TGTGCCTGGAGTGGGGGCGGACACCGTACTAACACTGAAGCTTTCTTT.

This chain links TRBV29-1 with TRBJ2-3; D uncertain. The CDR3 length is 12 residues. V lost 3 bases and J lost 4, with 8 bases in between. Germline V lookup: CDR1 SQVTM, CDR2 ANQGSEA. CDR3 residues: CSVEPTPDTQYF. DNA of the CDR3: TGCAGCGTTGAGCCAACCCCAGATACGCAGTATTTT.

J is TRBJ2-1 and V is TRBV29-1; a weak D match, TRBD1 (7 bases). V lost 4 bases to trimming and J lost 9 bases, with 13 bases between them. Per the germline V gene, CDR1 is SQVTM and CDR2 is ANQGSEA. The CDR3 totals 12 residues. The CDR3 is CSVGPGGIEQFF. The CDR3 DNA follows: TGCAGCGTTGGGCCAGGGGGGATTGAGCAGTTCTTC.

This clone was observed a single time. The chain combines TRBV30 with TRBJ1-5; a possible D gene is TRBD1 (5 bases). This CDR3 comprises 15 residues. Germline V CDR1 and CDR2: GTSNPN, SVGIG (reference sequence). V was pared by 2 bases and J by 0 bases, with 11 bases between. CDR3 coding DNA: TGTGCCTGGAGTCCTACAGGAGTTAGCAATCAGCCCCAGCATTTT. Protein: CAWSPTGVSNQPQHF.

The chain links TRBV5-1 to TRBJ2-2, with D tentatively TRBD1 (6 bases). Trimming cost V 1 base and J 5 bases, with 6 bases left between them. Germline V gene sequence: CDR1 SGHRS, CDR2 YFSETQ. This CDR3 region has 13 residues. The CDR3 DNA reads TGCGCCAGCAGCTTGCAGGGGACCGGGGAGCTGTTTTTT. Protein product: CASSLQGTGELFF. Looking up the rest from reference TRBV5-1 and TRBJ2-2 gives the full variable domain: KAGVTQTPRYLIKTRGQQVTLSCSPISGHRSVSWYQQTPGQGLQFLFEYFSETQRNKGNFPGRFSGRQFSNSRSEMNVSTLELGDSALYLCASSLQGTGELFFGEGSRLTVL.

The V and J genes are TRBV21-1 and TRBJ2-1; TRBD2 was called by the table and not checked on the DNA. TRBV21-1 has pseudogene status. CDR3 length: 14 residues. The DNA for the CDR3 is TGTGCCAGCAGCAAAGAACGGGTATACAATGAGCAGTTCTTC. This translates into CASSKERVYNEQFF.